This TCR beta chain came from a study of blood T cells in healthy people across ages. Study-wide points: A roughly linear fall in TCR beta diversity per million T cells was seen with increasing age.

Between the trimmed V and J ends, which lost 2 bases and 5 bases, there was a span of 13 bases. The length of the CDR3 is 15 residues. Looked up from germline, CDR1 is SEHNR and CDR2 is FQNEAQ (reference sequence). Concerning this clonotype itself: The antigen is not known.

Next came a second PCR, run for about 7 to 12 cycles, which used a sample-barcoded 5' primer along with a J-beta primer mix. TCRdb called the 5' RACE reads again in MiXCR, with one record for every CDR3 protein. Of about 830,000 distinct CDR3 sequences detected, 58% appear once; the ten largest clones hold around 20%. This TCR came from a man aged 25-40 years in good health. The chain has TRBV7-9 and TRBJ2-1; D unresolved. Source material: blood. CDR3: CASSLKGSADNEQFF. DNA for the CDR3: TGTGCCAGCAGCTTAAAGGGATCTGCCGACAATGAGCAGTTCTTC.